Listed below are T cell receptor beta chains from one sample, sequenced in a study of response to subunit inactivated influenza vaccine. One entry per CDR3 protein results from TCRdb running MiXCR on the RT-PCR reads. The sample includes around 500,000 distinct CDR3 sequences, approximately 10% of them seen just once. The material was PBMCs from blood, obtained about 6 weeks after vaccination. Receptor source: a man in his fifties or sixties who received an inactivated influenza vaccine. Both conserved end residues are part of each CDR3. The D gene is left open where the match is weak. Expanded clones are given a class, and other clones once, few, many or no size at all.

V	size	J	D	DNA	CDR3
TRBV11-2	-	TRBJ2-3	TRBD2	TGTGCCAGCAGCTCAGCGGGGAGGAGCACAGATACGCAGTATTTT	CASSSAGRSTDTQYF
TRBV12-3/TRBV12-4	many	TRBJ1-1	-	TGTGCCAGCAGTTTAGCGCAGGGTGGGAACACTGAAGCTTTCTTT	CASSLAQGGNTEAFF
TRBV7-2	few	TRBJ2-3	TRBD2	TGTGCCAGCAGCTTAGGGAGCGGCGGGGGGCCGGCAGATACGCAGTATTTT	CASSLGSGGGPADTQYF
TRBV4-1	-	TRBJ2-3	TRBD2	TGCGCCAGCAGCCAGAGGTCGGGGGGTGGCACAGATACGCAGTATTTT	CASSQRSGGGTDTQYF
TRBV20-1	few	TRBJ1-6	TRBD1	TGCAGTGCTAGCAGGGGTACAGGGGATTTCCACTTT	CSASRGTGDFHF
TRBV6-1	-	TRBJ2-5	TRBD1	TGTGCCAGCAGTCCCCGGGACAGGGGGCTCGAGACCCAGTACTTC	CASSPRDRGLETQYF
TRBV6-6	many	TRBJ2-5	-	TGTGCCAGCAGACCCGGACAGCCTGTGGCCCAGTACTTC	CASRPGQPVAQYF
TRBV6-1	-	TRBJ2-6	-	TGTGCCAGCAGGACTAAGCTAAACTCTGCGGCCAACGTCCTGACTTTC	CASRTKLNSAANVLTF
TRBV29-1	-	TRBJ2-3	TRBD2	TGCAGCGTTGGTGCGGGAGTCTCTAGAGATACGCAGTATTTT	CSVGAGVSRDTQYF
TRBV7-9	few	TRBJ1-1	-	TGTGCCAGCAGCTTAGATACATGGCATCCTTTCTTT	CASSLDTWHPFF
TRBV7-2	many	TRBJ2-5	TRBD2	TGTGCCAGCAGCACTTCTAGCGGGAGTCAAGAGACCCAGTACTTC	CASSTSSGSQETQYF
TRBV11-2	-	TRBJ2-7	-	TGTGCCAGCAGCTTATATGGGGGCGAGCAGTACTTC	CASSLYGGEQYF
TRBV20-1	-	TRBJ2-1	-	TGCAGTGCTAGAGATGAGGGGCATGAGCAGTTCTTC	CSARDEGHEQFF
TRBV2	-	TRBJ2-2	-	TGTGCCAGCAGTGTGGAGGACCCTTCGAACACCGGGGAGCTGTTTTTT	CASSVEDPSNTGELFF
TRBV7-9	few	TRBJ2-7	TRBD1	TGTGCCAGCAGCCGCAGGGCCAGGACAGGGTCCTCCTACGAGCAGTACTTC	CASSRRARTGSSYEQYF
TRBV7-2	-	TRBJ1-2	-	TGTGCCAGCAGCACGTACACCCTTTCCCACTATGGCTACACCTTC	CASSTYTLSHYGYTF
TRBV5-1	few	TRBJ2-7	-	TGCGCCAGCAGCTTTTCAGAGGGCTATTACGAGCAGTACTTC	CASSFSEGYYEQYF
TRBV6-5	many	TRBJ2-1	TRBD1	TGTGCCAGCAGTTACTCAGACAGGGGACCTAATGAGCAGTTCTTC	CASSYSDRGPNEQFF
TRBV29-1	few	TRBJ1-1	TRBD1	TGCAGCTCTCGGACAGGCCGACGTGAAGCTTTCTTT	CSSRTGRREAFF
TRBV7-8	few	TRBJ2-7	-	TGTGCCAGCAGCTTAACGACTAGGGCGGTCTACGAGCAGTACTTC	CASSLTTRAVYEQYF
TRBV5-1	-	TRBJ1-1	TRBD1	TGCGCCAGCAGCACAGGACAGGGAACGGGGAACACTGAAGCTTTCTTT	CASSTGQGTGNTEAFF
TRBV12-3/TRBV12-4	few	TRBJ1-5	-	TGTGCCAGCAGGCGGGACAATAGTCAGCCCCAGCATTTT	CASRRDNSQPQHF
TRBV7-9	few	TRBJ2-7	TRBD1	TGTGCCAGCAGATTAGGGGGACAGGGAAGCTCCTACGAGCAGTACTTC	CASRLGGQGSSYEQYF
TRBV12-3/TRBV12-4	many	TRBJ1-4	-	TGTGCCAGCAGTTTAGGGGCAGGACTGTTTTTT	CASSLGAGLFF
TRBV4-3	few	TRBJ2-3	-	TGCGCCAGCAGCCAAGCCGCGAGACCAGGGGGGGGCACAGATACGCAGTATTTT	CASSQAARPGGGTDTQYF
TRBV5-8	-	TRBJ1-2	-	TGTGCCAGCAACCATGCCCGGGCGTCTGGCTACACCTTC	CASNHARASGYTF
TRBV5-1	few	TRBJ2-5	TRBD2	TGCGCCAGCAGCTTGATGGGACTAGGGTTGGAGACCCAGTACTTC	CASSLMGLGLETQYF
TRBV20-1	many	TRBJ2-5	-	TGCAGTGCTAGAGATGTTGGGGGTGGGAAGACCCAGTACTTC	CSARDVGGGKTQYF